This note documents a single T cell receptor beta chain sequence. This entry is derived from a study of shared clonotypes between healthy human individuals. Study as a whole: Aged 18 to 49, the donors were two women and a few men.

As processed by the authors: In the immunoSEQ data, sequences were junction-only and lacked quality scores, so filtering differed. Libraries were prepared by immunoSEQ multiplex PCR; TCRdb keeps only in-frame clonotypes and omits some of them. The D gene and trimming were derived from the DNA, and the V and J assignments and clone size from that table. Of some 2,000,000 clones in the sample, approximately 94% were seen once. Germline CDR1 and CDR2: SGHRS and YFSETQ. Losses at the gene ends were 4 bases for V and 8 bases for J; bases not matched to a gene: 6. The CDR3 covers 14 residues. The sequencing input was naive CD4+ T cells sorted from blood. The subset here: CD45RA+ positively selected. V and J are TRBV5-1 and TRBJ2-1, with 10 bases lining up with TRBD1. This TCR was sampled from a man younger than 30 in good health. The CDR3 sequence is CASSPGQGYDEQFF. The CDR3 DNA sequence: TGCGCCAGCAGCCCGGGACAGGGGTACGATGAGCAGTTCTTC. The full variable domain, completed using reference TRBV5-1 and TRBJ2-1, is KAGVTQTPRYLIKTRGQQVTLSCSPISGHRSVSWYQQTPGQGLQFLFEYFSETQRNKGNFPGRFSGRQFSNSRSEMNVSTLELGDSALYLCASSPGQGYDEQFFGPGTRLTVL.